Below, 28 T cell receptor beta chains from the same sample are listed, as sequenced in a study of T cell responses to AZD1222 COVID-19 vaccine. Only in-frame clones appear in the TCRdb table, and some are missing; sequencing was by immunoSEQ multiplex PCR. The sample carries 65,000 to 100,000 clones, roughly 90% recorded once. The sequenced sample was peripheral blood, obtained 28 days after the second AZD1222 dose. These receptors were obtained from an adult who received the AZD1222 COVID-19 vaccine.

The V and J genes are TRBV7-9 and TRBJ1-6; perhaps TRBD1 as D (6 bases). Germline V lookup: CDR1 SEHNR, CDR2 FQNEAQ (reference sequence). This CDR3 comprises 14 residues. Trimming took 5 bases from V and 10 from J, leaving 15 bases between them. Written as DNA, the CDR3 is TGTGCCAGCAGCGTCGACAGGCGAGGATCACCCCTCCACTTT. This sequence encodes CASSVDRRGSPLHF.

DNA of the CDR3: TGTGCCAGCAGGGCGGGACTCACAGATACGCAGTATTTT. Protein: CASRAGLTDTQYF. The V gene is TRBV3-1 (or the pseudogene TRBV3-2), the J gene TRBJ2-3, with D possibly TRBD2 on 6 matching bases. Trimming cost V 6 bases and J 2 bases, with 9 bases left between them. Germline V gene data show CDR1 as LGHDT and CDR2 as YNNKEL (reference sequence). The CDR3 is made up of 13 amino acids.

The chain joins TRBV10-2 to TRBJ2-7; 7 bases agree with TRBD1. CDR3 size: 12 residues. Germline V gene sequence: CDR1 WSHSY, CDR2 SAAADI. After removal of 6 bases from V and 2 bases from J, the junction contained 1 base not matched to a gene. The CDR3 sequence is CASSGQAYEQYF. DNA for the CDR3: TGCGCCAGCAGCGGACAGGCCTACGAGCAGTACTTC.

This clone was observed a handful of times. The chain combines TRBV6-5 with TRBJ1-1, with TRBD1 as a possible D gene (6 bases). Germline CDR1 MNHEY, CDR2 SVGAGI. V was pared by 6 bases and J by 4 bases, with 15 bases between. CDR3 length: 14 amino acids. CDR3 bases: TGTGCCAGCAGAGCCGCTGACAGGCCCACTGAAGCTTTCTTT. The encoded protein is CASRAADRPTEAFF.

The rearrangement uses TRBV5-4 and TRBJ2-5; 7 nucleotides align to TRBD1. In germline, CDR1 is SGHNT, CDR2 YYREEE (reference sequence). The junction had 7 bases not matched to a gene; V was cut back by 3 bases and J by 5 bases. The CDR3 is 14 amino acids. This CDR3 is CASSSTGAGETQYF. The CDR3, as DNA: TGTGCCAGCAGCTCCACAGGGGCCGGGGAGACCCAGTACTTC.

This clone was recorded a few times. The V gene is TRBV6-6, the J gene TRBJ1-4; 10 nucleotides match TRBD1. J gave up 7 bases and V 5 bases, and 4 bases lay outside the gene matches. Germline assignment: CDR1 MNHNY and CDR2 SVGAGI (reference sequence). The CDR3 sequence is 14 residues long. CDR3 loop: CASSTGTGVEKLFF. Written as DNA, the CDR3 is TGTGCCAGCAGTACCGGGACAGGGGTTGAAAAACTGTTTTTT.

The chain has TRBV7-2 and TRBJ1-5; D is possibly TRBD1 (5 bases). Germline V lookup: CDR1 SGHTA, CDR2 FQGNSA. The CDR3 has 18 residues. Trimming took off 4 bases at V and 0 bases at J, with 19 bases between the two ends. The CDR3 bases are TGTGCCAGCAGCTCCAGGGTGTGGCAGCAGCATAGCAATCAGCCCCAGCATTTT. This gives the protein CASSSRVWQQHSNQPQHF.

The CDR3 coding sequence is TGTGCCAGCACCCTGGAAAGGCCGCCCTACGAGCAGTACTTC. Translating gives CASTLERPPYEQYF. The chain links TRBV28 to TRBJ2-7; D ambiguous. This CDR3 has 14 amino acids. Germline V gene sequence: CDR1 MDHEN, CDR2 SYDVKM. The ends were cut back, 7 bases at V and 2 bases at J, with 15 bases in the middle.

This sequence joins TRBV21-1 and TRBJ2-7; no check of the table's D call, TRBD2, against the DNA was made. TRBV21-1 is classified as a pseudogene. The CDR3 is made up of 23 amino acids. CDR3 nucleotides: TGTGCCAGCAGCAAATTCCGGGTGTGGGGGAGGAGTAGCGGGAAAAATGTGTCTTACGAGCAGTACTTC. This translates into CASSKFRVWGRSSGKNVSYEQYF.

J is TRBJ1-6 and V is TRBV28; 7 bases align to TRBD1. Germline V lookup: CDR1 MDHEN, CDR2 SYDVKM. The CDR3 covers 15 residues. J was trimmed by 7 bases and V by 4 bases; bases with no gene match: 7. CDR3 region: CASSSGTGDNSPLHF. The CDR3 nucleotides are TGTGCCAGCAGTTCGGGTACAGGGGACAATTCACCCCTCCACTTT.

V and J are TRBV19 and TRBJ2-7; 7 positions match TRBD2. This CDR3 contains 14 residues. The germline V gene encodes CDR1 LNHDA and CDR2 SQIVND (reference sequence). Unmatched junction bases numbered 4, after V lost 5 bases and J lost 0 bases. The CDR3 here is CASSVLADSYEQYF. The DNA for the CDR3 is TGTGCCAGTAGTGTCCTAGCGGACTCCTACGAGCAGTACTTC.

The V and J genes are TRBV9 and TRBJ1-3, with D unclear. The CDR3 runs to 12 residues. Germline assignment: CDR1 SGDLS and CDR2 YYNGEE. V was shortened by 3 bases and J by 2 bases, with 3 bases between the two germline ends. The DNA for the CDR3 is TGTGCCAGCAGCGCAGCTGGAAACACCATATATTTT. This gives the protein CASSAAGNTIYF.

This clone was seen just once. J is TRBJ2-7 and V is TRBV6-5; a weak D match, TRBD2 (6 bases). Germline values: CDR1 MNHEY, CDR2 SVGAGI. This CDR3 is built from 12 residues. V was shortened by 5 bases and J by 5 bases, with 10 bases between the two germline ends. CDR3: CASSKTRNEQYF. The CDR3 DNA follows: TGTGCCAGCAGTAAGACTAGAAACGAGCAGTACTTC.

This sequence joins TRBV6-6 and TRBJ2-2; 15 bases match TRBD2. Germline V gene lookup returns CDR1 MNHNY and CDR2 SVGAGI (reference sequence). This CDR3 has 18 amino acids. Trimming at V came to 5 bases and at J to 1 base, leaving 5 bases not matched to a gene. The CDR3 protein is CASSPGLAGGLNTGELFF. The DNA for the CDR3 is TGTGCCAGCAGTCCCGGACTAGCGGGAGGGCTGAACACCGGGGAGCTGTTTTTT.

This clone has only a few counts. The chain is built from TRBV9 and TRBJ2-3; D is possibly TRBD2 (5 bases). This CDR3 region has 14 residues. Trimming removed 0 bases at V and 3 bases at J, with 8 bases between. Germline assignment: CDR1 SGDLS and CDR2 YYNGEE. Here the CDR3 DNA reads TGTGCCAGCAGCGTAGAGAGGGCGACAGATACGCAGTATTTT. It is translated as CASSVERATDTQYF.

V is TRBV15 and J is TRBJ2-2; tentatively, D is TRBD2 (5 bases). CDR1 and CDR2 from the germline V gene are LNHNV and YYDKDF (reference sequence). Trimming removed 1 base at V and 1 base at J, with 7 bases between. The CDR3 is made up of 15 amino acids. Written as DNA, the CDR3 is TGTGCCACCAGCAGAGGGGCGGGGAACACCGGGGAGCTGTTTTTT. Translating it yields CATSRGAGNTGELFF.

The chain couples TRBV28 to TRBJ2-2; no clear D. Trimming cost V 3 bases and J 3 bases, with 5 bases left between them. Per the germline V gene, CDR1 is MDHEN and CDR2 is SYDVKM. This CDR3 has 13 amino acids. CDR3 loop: CASSFVDTGELFF. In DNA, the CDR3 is TGTGCCAGCAGTTTCGTGGACACCGGGGAGCTGTTTTTT.

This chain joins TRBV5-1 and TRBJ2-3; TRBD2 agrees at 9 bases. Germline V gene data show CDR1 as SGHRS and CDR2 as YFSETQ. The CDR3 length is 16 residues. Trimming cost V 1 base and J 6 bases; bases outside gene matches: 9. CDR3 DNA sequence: TGCGCCAGCAGCTTGTGGCTAGCGGGACCTCGGGATACGCAGTATTTT. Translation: CASSLWLAGPRDTQYF.

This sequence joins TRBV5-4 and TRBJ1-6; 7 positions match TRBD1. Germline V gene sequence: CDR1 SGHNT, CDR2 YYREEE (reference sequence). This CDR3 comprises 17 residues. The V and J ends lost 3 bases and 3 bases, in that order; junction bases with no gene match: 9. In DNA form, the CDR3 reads TGTGCCAGCAGCTCCTGGACAGGCAATATCTATAATTCACCCCTCCACTTT. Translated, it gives CASSSWTGNIYNSPLHF. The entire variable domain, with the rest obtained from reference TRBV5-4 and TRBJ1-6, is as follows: ETGVTQSPTHLIKTRGQQVTLRCSSQSGHNTVSWYQQALGQGPQFIFQYYREEENGRGNFPPRFSGLQFPNYSSELNVNALELDDSALYLCASSSWTGNIYNSPLHFGNGTRLTVT.

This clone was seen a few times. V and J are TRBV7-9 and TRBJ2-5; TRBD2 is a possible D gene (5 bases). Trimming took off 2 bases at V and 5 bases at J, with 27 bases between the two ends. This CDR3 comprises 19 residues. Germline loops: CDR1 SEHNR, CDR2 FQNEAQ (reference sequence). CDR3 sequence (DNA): TGTGCCAGCAGCTTAAATGACCCGGCTGAGGGAGTATCGGAGGAGACCCAGTACTTC. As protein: CASSLNDPAEGVSEETQYF.

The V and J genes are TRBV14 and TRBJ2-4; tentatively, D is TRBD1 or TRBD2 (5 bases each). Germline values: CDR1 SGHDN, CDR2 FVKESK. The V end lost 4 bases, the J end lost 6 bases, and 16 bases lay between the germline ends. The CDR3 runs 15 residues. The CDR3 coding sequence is TGTGCCAGCAGCCCCCGGGCCGGGGACGGAAACATTCAGTACTTC. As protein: CASSPRAGDGNIQYF.

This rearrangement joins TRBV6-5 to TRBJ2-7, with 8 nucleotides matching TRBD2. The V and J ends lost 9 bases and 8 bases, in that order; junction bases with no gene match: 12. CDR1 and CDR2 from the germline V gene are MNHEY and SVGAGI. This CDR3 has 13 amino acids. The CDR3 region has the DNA TGTGCCAGTGTACCGCGCGGGGGGCTTAAGCAGTACTTC. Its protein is CASVPRGGLKQYF.

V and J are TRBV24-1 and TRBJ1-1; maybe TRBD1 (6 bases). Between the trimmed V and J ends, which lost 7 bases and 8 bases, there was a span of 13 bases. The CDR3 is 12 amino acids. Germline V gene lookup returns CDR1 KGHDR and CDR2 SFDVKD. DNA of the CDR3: TGTGCCACCAGCCTAACAGGGTCGGAAGCTTTCTTT. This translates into CATSLTGSEAFF.

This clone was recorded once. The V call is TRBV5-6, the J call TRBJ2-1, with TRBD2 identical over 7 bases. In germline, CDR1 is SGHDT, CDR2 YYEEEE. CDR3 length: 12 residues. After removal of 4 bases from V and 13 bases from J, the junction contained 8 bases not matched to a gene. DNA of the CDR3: TGTGCCAGCAGCCTAGCGGTGGGAGGCCAGTTCTTC. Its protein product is CASSLAVGGQFF. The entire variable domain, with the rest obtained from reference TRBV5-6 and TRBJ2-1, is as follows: DAGVTQSPTHLIKTRGQQVTLRCSPKSGHDTVSWYQQALGQGPQFIFQYYEEEERQRGNFPDRFSGHQFPNYSSELNVNALLLGDSALYLCASSLAVGGQFFGPGTRLTVL.

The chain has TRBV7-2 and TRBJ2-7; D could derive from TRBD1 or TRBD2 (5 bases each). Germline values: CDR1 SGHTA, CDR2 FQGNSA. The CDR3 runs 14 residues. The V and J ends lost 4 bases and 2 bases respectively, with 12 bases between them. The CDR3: CASSYRDGTYEQYF. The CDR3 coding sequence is TGTGCCAGCAGCTACCGGGACGGAACCTACGAGCAGTACTTC.

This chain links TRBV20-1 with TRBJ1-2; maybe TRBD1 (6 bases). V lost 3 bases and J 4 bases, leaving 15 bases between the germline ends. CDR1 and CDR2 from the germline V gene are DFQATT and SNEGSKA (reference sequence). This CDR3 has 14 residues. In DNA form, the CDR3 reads TGCAGTGCTAGTCAGGACAGAACGGCCTATGGCTACACCTTC. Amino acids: CSASQDRTAYGYTF.

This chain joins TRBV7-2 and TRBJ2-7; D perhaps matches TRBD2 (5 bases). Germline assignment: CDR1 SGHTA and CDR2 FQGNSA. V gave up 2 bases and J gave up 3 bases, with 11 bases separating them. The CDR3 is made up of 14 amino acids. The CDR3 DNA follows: TGTGCCAGCAGCTTAAGGGAGTCGGACTACGAGCAGTACTTC. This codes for CASSLRESDYEQYF.

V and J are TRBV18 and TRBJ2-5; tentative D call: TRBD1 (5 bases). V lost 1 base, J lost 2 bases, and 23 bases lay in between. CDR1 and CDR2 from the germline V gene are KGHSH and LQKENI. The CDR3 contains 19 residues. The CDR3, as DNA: TGTGCCAGCTCACCACGGCAGGGTGTGAATGGGGCCACGCAAGAGACCCAGTACTTC. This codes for CASSPRQGVNGATQETQYF.